These 9 T cell receptor beta chains came from one sample sequenced in a study of identical twins. A single record per CDR3 protein comes from TCRdb applying MiXCR to the 5' RACE reads. The sample has about 530,000 distinct CDR3 sequences, 20% to 25% seen once. These records were also assigned to another study, of yellow fever vaccine responses in identical twins.

The sequenced sample was CD4+ T cells sorted from blood. These receptors all stem from a woman aged 18-29 years in good health.

At least ten counts were recorded for this clonotype. The J gene is TRBJ2-1, the V gene TRBV6-1, with D tentatively TRBD1 or TRBD2 (5 bases each). Germline loops: CDR1 MNHNS, CDR2 SASEGT. V was trimmed by 6 bases and J by 6 bases, leaving 12 bases between them. This CDR3 comprises 13 residues. The CDR3 nucleotides are TGTGCCAGCAGGCCCGGGACGTCCAATGAGCAGTTCTTC. Its translation is CASRPGTSNEQFF.

The rearrangement uses TRBV29-1 and TRBJ2-1, with TRBD2 matching over 8 bases. From germline, CDR1 is SQVTM and CDR2 ANQGSEA. V trimming: 1 base; J trimming: 7 bases; junction bases outside the gene matches: 12. There are 16 residues in the CDR3. The DNA of the CDR3 is TGCAGCGTTGAAGCCCGGACTAGCCGGGCTTCGAATGAGCAGTTCTTC. Protein sequence: CSVEARTSRASNEQFF.

The chain uses TRBV2 and TRBJ2-1; 9 bases are a match to TRBD1. V gave up 6 bases and J gave up 5 bases; unmatched junction bases: 2. There are 13 residues in the CDR3. From germline, CDR1 is SNHLY and CDR2 FYNNEI. CDR3 nucleotide sequence: TGTGCCAGCAGGGGGGACAGGGACAATGAGCAGTTCTTC. Amino acids: CASRGDRDNEQFF.

This chain links TRBV20-1 with TRBJ2-1; a weak D match, TRBD2 (6 bases). Trimming cost V 1 base and J 0 bases, with 19 bases left between them. Germline CDR1 and CDR2: DFQATT and SNEGSKA (reference sequence). This CDR3 region has 18 residues. In DNA, the CDR3 is TGCAGTGCTAGAGGTCAGAGCCGGGACTCAAGCTCCTACAATGAGCAGTTCTTC. Amino acid sequence: CSARGQSRDSSSYNEQFF.

This clonotype appeared a few times. The V call is TRBV6-1, the J call TRBJ1-6; no firm D call. The CDR3 consists of 13 residues. Germline V lookup: CDR1 MNHNS, CDR2 SASEGT. V lost 8 bases and J lost 9, with 14 bases in between. CDR3 sequence reads: CASQTSLGSPLHF. The CDR3 DNA sequence: TGTGCCAGCCAGACCAGTCTAGGTTCACCCCTCCACTTT.

The V gene is TRBV5-1, the J gene TRBJ2-1, with a possible D match to TRBD2 (6 bases). The CDR3 has 16 residues. Germline-derived CDR1 and CDR2 are SGHRS and YFSETQ. Trimming shortened V by 2 bases and J by 4 bases, and 16 bases separated the two germline ends. The CDR3 DNA reads as TGCGCCAGCAGCTTTTGGACGGGAGCTCAATACAATGAGCAGTTCTTC. This codes for CASSFWTGAQYNEQFF.

This clonotype was counted between two and nine times. This chain uses TRBV11-1 with TRBJ2-1; 7 positions match TRBD2. The CDR3 is 18 amino acids. CDR1 is SGHAT and CDR2 is FQDESV in the germline V gene (reference sequence). The trim removed 5 bases at V and 5 bases at J, leaving 18 bases unmatched. The CDR3 DNA reads TGTGCCAGCAGCCCTAGGAAGTCTAGCGGACACCCAAACAATGAGCAGTTCTTC. Encoded protein: CASSPRKSSGHPNNEQFF.

In this sample, this clonotype turned up a few times. V and J are TRBV29-1 and TRBJ1-2; no clear D. The V end was cut by 0 bases, the J end by 8 bases, with 13 bases between. The CDR3 consists of 13 residues. CDR1 SQVTM and CDR2 ANQGSEA come from the germline V gene. The CDR3 DNA reads as TGCAGCGTTGAAGATCTAGGAGTGGCCGGCTACACCTTC. Protein: CSVEDLGVAGYTF.

This clonotype was found a few times. The chain joins TRBV24-1 to TRBJ2-2; 7 nucleotides line up with TRBD1. The germline V gene encodes CDR1 KGHDR and CDR2 SFDVKD. V trimming: 1 base; J trimming: 7 bases; junction bases outside the gene matches: 8. This CDR3 spans 16 amino acids. The CDR3 DNA follows: TGTGCCACCAGTGATTTAAGGGGGCCTGCTGGCGGGGAGCTGTTTTTT. Its translation is CATSDLRGPAGGELFF.